These 30 T cell receptor beta chains were sequenced from one sample in a study of CD4+ T cells in melanoma. This table comes from immunoSEQ multiplex PCR, and its TCRdb copy is limited to in-frame clones, with some not included. The sample has over 100,000 clones, about 90% seen once. Sequencing was carried out using peripheral blood. Receptor source: a human donor with melanoma.

A note on this clone: Other nucleotide sequences from this sample produce the same CDR3. The chain employs TRBV5-1 and TRBJ1-1, with a weak D call TRBD1 (5 bases). Trimming cost V 2 bases and J 5 bases, with 10 bases left between them. Germline-derived CDR1 and CDR2 are SGHRS and YFSETQ. This CDR3 is built from 13 residues. The CDR3 region is CASSLRGGTEAFF. The CDR3 nucleotides are TGCGCCAGCAGCTTACGGGGCGGAACTGAAGCTTTCTTT.

The rearrangement uses TRBV7-2 and TRBJ2-7; 16 bases agree with TRBD2. The V and J ends lost 5 bases and 4 bases, in that order; junction bases with no gene match: 5. The CDR3 spans 16 residues. CDR1 and CDR2 from the germline V gene are SGHTA and FQGNSA. The CDR3 DNA is TGTGCCAGCAGCCGGGGACTAGCGGGGGGGCCTTACGAGCAGTACTTC. This encodes CASSRGLAGGPYEQYF.

The DNA for the CDR3 is TGCGCCAGCAGCTTGGTGGCGGGAGCTACCGGGGAGCTGTTTTTT. Residues: CASSLVAGATGELFF. J is TRBJ2-2 and V is TRBV5-1, with 7 bases matching TRBD2. Unmatched junction bases numbered 4, after V lost 0 bases and J lost 5 bases. Per germline, CDR1 SGHRS and CDR2 YFSETQ. The CDR3 is made up of 15 amino acids.

This clone was detected once. The genes are TRBV4-2 and TRBJ2-1; 8 bases fit TRBD2. This CDR3 is built from 15 residues. Per germline, CDR1 LGHNA and CDR2 YNFKEQ. Trimming removed 4 bases from V and 4 bases from J; junction bases left unmatched: 6. CDR3 in amino acids: CASSPRSGVYNEQFF. In DNA form, the CDR3 reads TGTGCCAGCAGCCCTCGTAGCGGGGTATACAATGAGCAGTTCTTC.

This chain joins TRBV27 and TRBJ1-1; D is undetermined. V was trimmed by 7 bases and J by 1 base, leaving 10 bases between them. The CDR3 runs to 13 residues. Germline lookup yields CDR1 MNHEY and CDR2 SMNVEV (reference sequence). DNA for the CDR3: TGTGCCAGCATAGGGTGGGGGAACACTGAAGCTTTCTTT. Its protein product is CASIGWGNTEAFF.

V is TRBV29-1 and J is TRBJ1-1; possibly TRBD1 for D (6 bases). The CDR3 runs 15 residues. Trimming cost V 3 bases and J 2 bases, with 16 bases left between them. Germline loops: CDR1 SQVTM, CDR2 ANQGSEA. CDR3 in amino acids: CSVEPQGHGNTEAFF. The CDR3 DNA sequence: TGCAGCGTTGAGCCGCAGGGGCACGGAAACACTGAAGCTTTCTTT.

The J gene is TRBJ1-6, the V gene TRBV6-5; D gene ambiguous. The CDR3 loop spans 13 amino acids. Germline V gives CDR1 MNHEY, CDR2 SVGAGI. Deletions cut 6 bases from V and 8 bases from J, with 11 bases between. CDR3 in amino acids: CASSINADSPLHF. The CDR3 DNA follows: TGTGCCAGCAGCATCAACGCTGATTCACCCCTCCACTTT.

The rearrangement uses TRBV7-2 and TRBJ2-3; possible D gene TRBD2, 5 bases. CDR1 is SGHTA and CDR2 is FQGNSA in the germline V gene. This CDR3 is 14 amino acids long. Trimming took 5 bases from V and 7 from J, leaving 16 bases between them. The CDR3 bases are TGTGCCAGCAGCCCAGCGGCCTGGGCGAATACGCAGTATTTT. The encoded protein is CASSPAAWANTQYF.

J is TRBJ2-4 and V is TRBV20-1; 10 bases map to TRBD2. J gave up 16 bases and V 3 bases, and 6 bases lay outside the gene matches. From germline, CDR1 is DFQATT and CDR2 SNEGSKA (reference sequence). CDR3 size: 11 residues. The CDR3 DNA reads as TGCAGTGCTAGCCTAGCGGGAGTTTTATACTTC. Its translation: CSASLAGVLYF.

This rearrangement joins TRBV5-4 to TRBJ2-2; 11 bases fit TRBD2. V was clipped by 5 bases and J by 1 base; unmatched bases: 1. CDR1 and CDR2 from the germline V gene are SGHNT and YYREEE (reference sequence). The CDR3 has 15 amino acids. CDR3 residues: CASSGLAGNTGELFF. CDR3 DNA sequence: TGTGCCAGCAGTGGACTAGCGGGGAACACCGGGGAGCTGTTTTTT.

This clone came up once. This chain links TRBV4-2 with TRBJ2-7, with 7 bases fitting TRBD1. The CDR3 has 14 residues. Per germline, CDR1 LGHNA and CDR2 YNFKEQ. The ends lost 1 base at V and 3 bases at J; junction bases unmatched: 3. CDR3 sequence: CASSQVRDSYEQYF. CDR3 coding DNA: TGTGCCAGCAGCCAAGTTCGGGACAGCTACGAGCAGTACTTC.

The J gene is TRBJ2-7, the V gene TRBV27, with D hard to call. The germline gives CDR1 MNHEY, CDR2 SMNVEV (reference sequence). The CDR3 is 11 amino acids. Trimming removed 2 bases from V and 6 bases from J, with 5 bases in between. The CDR3 region is CASSLGLEQYF. In nucleotides, the CDR3 is TGTGCCAGCAGTTTAGGTCTCGAGCAGTACTTC.

The chain has TRBV28 and TRBJ2-2; 12 nucleotides line up with TRBD2. This CDR3 has 16 amino acids. V lost 2 bases to trimming and J lost 8 bases; unmatched junction nucleotides: 6. In germline, CDR1 is MDHEN, CDR2 SYDVKM. In DNA, the CDR3 is TGTGCCAGCAGTTTAGGACTAGCGGGAAGGAGAGGGGAGCTGTTTTTT. Protein: CASSLGLAGRRGELFF.

This sequence joins TRBV30 and TRBJ2-3; D is unclear. This CDR3 comprises 14 residues. Trimming took 0 bases from V and 2 from J, leaving 9 bases between them. Germline CDR1 and CDR2: GTSNPN and SVGIG (reference sequence). The CDR3 nucleotides are TGTGCCTGGAGTGTGATGGGGAACACAGATACGCAGTATTTT. Its translation is CAWSVMGNTDTQYF.

The V and J genes are TRBV5-6 and TRBJ2-3, with D possibly TRBD1 on 5 matching bases. This CDR3 contains 15 residues. Germline loops: CDR1 SGHDT, CDR2 YYEEEE. V was trimmed by 0 bases and J by 11 bases, leaving 19 bases between them. The CDR3 DNA sequence: TGTGCCAGCAGCTTGGATCAGGGTCCCTCGCTACAGCAGTATTTT. Protein sequence: CASSLDQGPSLQQYF.

The V gene is TRBV5-6, the J gene TRBJ1-1; tentatively, D is TRBD1 (6 bases). This CDR3 spans 15 amino acids. Germline loops: CDR1 SGHDT, CDR2 YYEEEE. The ends were cut back, 3 bases at V and 0 bases at J, with 12 bases in the middle. CDR3 coding DNA: TGTGCCAGCAGCTCAATGACAGGACTGAACACTGAAGCTTTCTTT. This encodes CASSSMTGLNTEAFF.

The genes are TRBV5-6 and TRBJ2-1; D could derive from TRBD1 or TRBD2 (6 bases each). Trimming shortened V by 3 bases and J by 1 base, and 14 bases separated the two germline ends. The CDR3 spans 16 residues. Germline V lookup: CDR1 SGHDT, CDR2 YYEEEE. The CDR3 coding sequence is TGTGCCAGCAGCTCAAGTGGGGGGCTTTCCTACAATGAGCAGTTCTTC. It specifies CASSSSGGLSYNEQFF.

This chain joins TRBV6-1 and TRBJ2-5; possibly TRBD1 for D (6 bases). V gave up 3 bases and J gave up 1 base, with 12 bases separating them. CDR3 length: 15 amino acids. Germline V gives CDR1 MNHNS, CDR2 SASEGT. The CDR3: CASSEAQGIQETQYF. The CDR3, as DNA: TGTGCCAGCAGTGAGGCGCAGGGGATCCAAGAGACCCAGTACTTC.

This clone was counted between two and nine times. This chain's CDR3 is CASSLYTPAEGGELFF. Written as DNA, the CDR3 is TGTGCCAGCAGCTTATACACTCCGGCGGAGGGCGGGGAGCTGTTTTTT. This chain connects TRBV7-6 to TRBJ2-2; D possibly corresponds to TRBD2 (6 bases). CDR3 length equals 16 residues. Germline assignment: CDR1 SGHVS and CDR2 FNYEAQ. V lost 2 bases and J lost 7, with 17 bases in between.

This chain connects TRBV29-1 to TRBJ2-1; 10 bases are a match to TRBD2. Germline V lookup: CDR1 SQVTM, CDR2 ANQGSEA. This CDR3 contains 15 residues. The V and J ends lost 0 bases and 4 bases, in that order; junction bases with no gene match: 3. The chain's CDR3 is CSVEDFSGGYNEQFF. DNA for the CDR3: TGCAGCGTTGAAGATTTTAGCGGGGGGTACAATGAGCAGTTCTTC.

This clone was counted once. CDR3: CASSLEQGTYNEQFF. The CDR3 nucleotides read TGTGCCAGCAGCTTAGAACAGGGGACCTACAATGAGCAGTTCTTC. This chain links TRBV11-3 with TRBJ2-1; 7 bases are a match to TRBD1. V lost 0 bases, J lost 2 bases, and 1 base stayed unmatched. The CDR3 totals 15 residues. Germline V CDR1 and CDR2: SGHNT, YENEEA. Based on the CDR3 plus reference TRBV11-3 and TRBJ2-1, the full variable domain is EAGVVQSPRYKIIEKKQPVAFWCNPISGHNTLYWYLQNLGQGPELLIRYENEEAVDDSQLPKDRFSAERLKGVDSTLKIQPAELGDSAVYLCASSLEQGTYNEQFFGPGTRLTVL.

The rearrangement joins TRBV7-6 to TRBJ2-3; TRBD2 aligns across 10 bases. V lost 2 bases, J lost 4 bases, and 0 bases stayed unmatched. Per the germline V gene, CDR1 is SGHVS and CDR2 is FNYEAQ. The CDR3 is 14 amino acids. The CDR3 DNA is TGTGCCAGCAGCTTAAGCGGGGGGGCAGATACGCAGTATTTT. It translates to CASSLSGGADTQYF.

The chain has TRBV4-1 and TRBJ2-1; 9 nucleotides align to TRBD1. Germline assignment: CDR1 MGHRA and CDR2 YSYEKL. The CDR3 totals 16 residues. V lost 3 bases to trimming and J lost 5 bases; unmatched junction nucleotides: 8. CDR3 nucleotides: TGCGCCAGCAGCCACCCAACAGGGGGCGACGACAATGAGCAGTTCTTC. Its protein is CASSHPTGGDDNEQFF.

The rearrangement joins TRBV6-5 to TRBJ1-2; 7 nucleotides match TRBD1. CDR1 and CDR2 (germline): MNHEY, SVGAGI. J was trimmed by 3 bases and V by 10 bases; bases with no gene match: 8. CDR3 length: 13 residues. In DNA, the CDR3 is TGTGCCATCAGAGACAGGGTAGACTATGGCTACACCTTC. It yields the protein CAIRDRVDYGYTF.

The rearrangement uses TRBV7-9 and TRBJ2-1; the match to TRBD2 covers 8 bases. The CDR3 covers 15 residues. Germline V gene lookup returns CDR1 SEHNR and CDR2 FQNEAQ (reference sequence). The V segment lost 6 bases and the J segment 0 bases; nucleotides outside the gene matches: 4. The CDR3 coding sequence is TGTGCCAGCAGAAACAGCGGGGGCTCCTACAATGAGCAGTTCTTC. Amino acids: CASRNSGGSYNEQFF.

The chain uses TRBV5-8 and TRBJ2-1; possible D gene TRBD1, 6 bases. The germline CDR1 and CDR2 sequences are SGHTS and YDEGEE. CDR3 length: 17 amino acids. The germline V and J ends were trimmed by 4 bases and 3 bases, with 20 bases remaining between them. CDR3 sequence (DNA): TGTGCCAGCAGCACGCAACCGGGACAACAGAACTACAATGAGCAGTTCTTC. Translating it yields CASSTQPGQQNYNEQFF.

Only one count was recorded for this clone. The chain employs TRBV19 and TRBJ2-5; the D gene could be TRBD1 or TRBD2 (5 bases each). Trimming stripped 8 bases from V and 0 bases from J, with 10 bases between. CDR3 length: 13 amino acids. Germline CDR1 is LNHDA and CDR2 is SQIVND (reference sequence). CDR3 amino acids: CASGRDHQETQYF. The CDR3 bases are TGTGCCAGTGGCCGGGACCACCAAGAGACCCAGTACTTC.

The rearrangement links TRBV7-4 to TRBJ2-5, with D unclear. With 5 bases removed from V and 3 bases from J, the gap between germline ends came to 1 base. The germline gives CDR1 SGHVT, CDR2 SQSDAQ. CDR3 length: 10 amino acids. For the CDR3, the DNA is TGTGCCAGCAGCAAAGAGACCCAGTACTTC. Translated, it gives CASSKETQYF.

V is TRBV4-1 and J is TRBJ1-1; 8 nucleotides line up with TRBD1. The germline V gene encodes CDR1 MGHRA and CDR2 YSYEKL. The trim removed 5 bases at V and 5 bases at J, leaving 7 bases unmatched. CDR3 length: 14 residues. The CDR3 nucleotides read TGCGCCAGCAGCTCCCGAACAGGGGGGACTGAAGCTTTCTTT. Its translation is CASSSRTGGTEAFF.

The chain couples TRBV4-2 to TRBJ1-2; no definite D call. Between the trimmed V and J ends, which lost 0 bases and 3 bases, there was a span of 11 bases. The CDR3 is made up of 15 amino acids. The germline gives CDR1 LGHNA, CDR2 YNFKEQ. In DNA, the CDR3 is TGTGCCAGCAGCCAAGAGCCCGCTGAGGACTATGGCTACACCTTC. Amino acid sequence: CASSQEPAEDYGYTF.